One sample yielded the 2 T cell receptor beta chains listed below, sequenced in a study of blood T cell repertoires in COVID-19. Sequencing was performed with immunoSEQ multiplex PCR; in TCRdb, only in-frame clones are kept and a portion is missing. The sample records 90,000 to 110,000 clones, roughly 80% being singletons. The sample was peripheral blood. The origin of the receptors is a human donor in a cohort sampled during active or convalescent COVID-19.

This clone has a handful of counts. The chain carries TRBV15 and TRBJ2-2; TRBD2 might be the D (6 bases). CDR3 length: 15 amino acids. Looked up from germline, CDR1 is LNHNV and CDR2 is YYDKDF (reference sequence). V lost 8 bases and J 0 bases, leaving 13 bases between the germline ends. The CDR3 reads CATHGGSPNTGELFF. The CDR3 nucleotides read TGTGCCACCCATGGAGGGAGTCCGAACACCGGGGAGCTGTTTTTT. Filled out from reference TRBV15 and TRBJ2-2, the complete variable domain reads DAMVIQNPRYQVTQFGKPVTLSCSQTLNHNVMYWYQQKSSQAPKLLFHYYDKDFNNEADTPDNFQSRRPNTSFCFLDIRSPGLGDTAMYLCATHGGSPNTGELFFGEGSRLTVL.

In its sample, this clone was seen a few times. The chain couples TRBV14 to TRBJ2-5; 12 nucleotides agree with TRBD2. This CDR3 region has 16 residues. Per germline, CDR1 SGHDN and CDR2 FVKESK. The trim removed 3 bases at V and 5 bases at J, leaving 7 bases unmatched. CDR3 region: CASSQTTLAGGETQYF. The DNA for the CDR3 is TGTGCCAGCAGCCAGACGACTCTAGCGGGGGGGGAGACCCAGTACTTC.